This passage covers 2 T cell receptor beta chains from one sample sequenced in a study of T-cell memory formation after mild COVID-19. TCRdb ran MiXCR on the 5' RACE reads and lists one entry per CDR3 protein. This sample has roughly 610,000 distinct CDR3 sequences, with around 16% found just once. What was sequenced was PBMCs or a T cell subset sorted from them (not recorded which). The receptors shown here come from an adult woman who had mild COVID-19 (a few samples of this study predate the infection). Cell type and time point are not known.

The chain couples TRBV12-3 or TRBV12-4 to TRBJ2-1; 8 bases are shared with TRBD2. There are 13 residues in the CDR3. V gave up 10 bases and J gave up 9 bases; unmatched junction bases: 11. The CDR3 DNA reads TGTGCCACCCGTGCGGTACGGGAGGGTGAGCAGTTCTTC. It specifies CATRAVREGEQFF.

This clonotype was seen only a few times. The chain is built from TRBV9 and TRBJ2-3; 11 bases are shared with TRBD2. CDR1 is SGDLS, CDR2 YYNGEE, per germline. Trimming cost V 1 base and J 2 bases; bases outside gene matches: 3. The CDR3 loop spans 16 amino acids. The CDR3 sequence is CASSVTLAGDTDTQYF. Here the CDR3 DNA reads TGTGCCAGCAGCGTAACACTAGCGGGGGACACAGATACGCAGTATTTT.